The clone carrying this T cell receptor beta chain was seen a handful of times. Source study methods: Reference gene primers were amplified, and this amplification served to estimate nucleated cell counts. The protocol was immunoSEQ multiplex PCR, while the TCRdb copy is restricted to in-frame clones and leaves out a portion. V and J calls and clone size are copied from that table; D and trimming were computed from the DNA. The data contain roughly 140,000 clones, approximately 80% of them seen just once; the ten biggest clones take up 10% to 15%. These data belong to a study of blood T cell repertoires in COVID-19. Background on the study: Acute and convalescent COVID-19 specimens originated in the United States, Italy and Spain. T cells, B-cell-depleted T cells, or PBMCs supplied cDNA or gDNA.

The sample was peripheral blood. This receptor was identified in a man aged 60-69 years with active or convalescent COVID-19.

CDR3 in DNA: TGTGCCAGCAGCCAAGGACTAGCGGGCTACGAGCAGTACTTC. It is translated as CASSQGLAGYEQYF. The chain carries TRBV3-1 (or the pseudogene TRBV3-2) and TRBJ2-7, with 10 bases lining up with TRBD2. The CDR3 runs 14 residues. Germline V gene lookup returns CDR1 LGHDT and CDR2 YNNKEL (reference sequence). V gave up 1 base and J gave up 3 bases; unmatched junction bases: 0.